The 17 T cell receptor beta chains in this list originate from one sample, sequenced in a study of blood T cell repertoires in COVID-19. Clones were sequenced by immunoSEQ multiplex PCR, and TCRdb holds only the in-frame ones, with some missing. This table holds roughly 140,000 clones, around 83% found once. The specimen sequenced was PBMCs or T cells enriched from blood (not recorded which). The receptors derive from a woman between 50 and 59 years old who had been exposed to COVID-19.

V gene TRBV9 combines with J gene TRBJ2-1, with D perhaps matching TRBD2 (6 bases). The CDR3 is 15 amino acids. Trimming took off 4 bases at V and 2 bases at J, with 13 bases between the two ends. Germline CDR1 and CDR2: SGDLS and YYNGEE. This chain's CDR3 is CASSRGGGTYNEQFF. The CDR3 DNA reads TGTGCCAGCAGCAGAGGAGGAGGGACCTACAATGAGCAGTTCTTC. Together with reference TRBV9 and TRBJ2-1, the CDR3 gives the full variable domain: DSGVTQTPKHLITATGQRVTLRCSPRSGDLSVYWYQQSLDQGLQFLIQYYNGEERAKGNILERFSAQQFPDLHSELNLSSLELGDSALYFCASSRGGGTYNEQFFGPGTRLTVL.

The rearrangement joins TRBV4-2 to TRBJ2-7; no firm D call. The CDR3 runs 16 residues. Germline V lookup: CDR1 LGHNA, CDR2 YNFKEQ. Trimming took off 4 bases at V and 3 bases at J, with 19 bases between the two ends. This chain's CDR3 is CASSRESAEESYEQYF. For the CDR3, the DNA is TGTGCCAGCAGCCGAGAGTCCGCCGAGGAGAGCTACGAGCAGTACTTC.

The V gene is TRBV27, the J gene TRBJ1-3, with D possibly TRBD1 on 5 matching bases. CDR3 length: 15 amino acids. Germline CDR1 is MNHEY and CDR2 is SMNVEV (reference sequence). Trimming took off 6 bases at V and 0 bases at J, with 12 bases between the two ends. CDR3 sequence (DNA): TGTGCCAGCAGCCGGGGACTGAACTCTGGAAACACCATATATTTT. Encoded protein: CASSRGLNSGNTIYF.

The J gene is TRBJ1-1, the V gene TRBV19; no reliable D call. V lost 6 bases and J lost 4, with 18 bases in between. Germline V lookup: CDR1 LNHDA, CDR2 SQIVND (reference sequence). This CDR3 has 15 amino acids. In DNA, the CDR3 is TGTGCCAGTAGGCGGGCCCATTCCACGGGCACTGAAGCTTTCTTT. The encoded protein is CASRRAHSTGTEAFF.

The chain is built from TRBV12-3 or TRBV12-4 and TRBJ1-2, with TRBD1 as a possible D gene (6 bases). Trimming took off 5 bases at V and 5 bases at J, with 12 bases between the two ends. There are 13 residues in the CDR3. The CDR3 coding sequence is TGTGCCAGCAGTCCCCCAGGGGATTATGGCTACACCTTC. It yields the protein CASSPPGDYGYTF.

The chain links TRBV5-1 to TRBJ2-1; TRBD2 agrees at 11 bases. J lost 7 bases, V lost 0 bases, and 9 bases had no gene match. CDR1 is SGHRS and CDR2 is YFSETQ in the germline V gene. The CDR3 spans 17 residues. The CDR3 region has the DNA TGCGCCAGCAGCTTGGATAGCGGGGGGGCCTCTTGGAATGAGCAGTTCTTC. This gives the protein CASSLDSGGASWNEQFF.

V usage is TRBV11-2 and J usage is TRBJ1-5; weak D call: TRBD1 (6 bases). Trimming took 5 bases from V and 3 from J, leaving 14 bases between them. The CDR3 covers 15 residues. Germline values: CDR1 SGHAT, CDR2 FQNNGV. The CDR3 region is CASSQSTGHNQPQHF. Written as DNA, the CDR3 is TGTGCCAGCAGCCAATCCACAGGGCACAATCAGCCCCAGCATTTT.

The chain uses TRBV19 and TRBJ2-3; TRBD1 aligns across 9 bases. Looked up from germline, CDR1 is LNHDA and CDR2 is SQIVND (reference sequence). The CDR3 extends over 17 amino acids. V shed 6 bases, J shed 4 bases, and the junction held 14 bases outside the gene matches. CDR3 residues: CASSKWSTGGAPDTQYF. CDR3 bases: TGTGCCAGTAGCAAATGGTCTACAGGGGGCGCCCCAGATACGCAGTATTTT.

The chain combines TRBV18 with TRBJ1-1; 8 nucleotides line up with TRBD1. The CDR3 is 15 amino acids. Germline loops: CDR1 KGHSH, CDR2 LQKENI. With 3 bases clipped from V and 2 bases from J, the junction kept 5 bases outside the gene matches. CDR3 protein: CASSPRGTGNTEAFF. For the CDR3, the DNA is TGTGCCAGCTCACCGCGCGGGACAGGAAACACTGAAGCTTTCTTT.

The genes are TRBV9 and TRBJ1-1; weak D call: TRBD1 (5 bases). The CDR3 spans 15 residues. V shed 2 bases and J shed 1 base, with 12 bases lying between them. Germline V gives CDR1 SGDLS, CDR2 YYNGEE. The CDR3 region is CASSVAPQGNTEAFF. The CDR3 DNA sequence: TGTGCCAGCAGCGTGGCTCCTCAGGGGAACACTGAAGCTTTCTTT.

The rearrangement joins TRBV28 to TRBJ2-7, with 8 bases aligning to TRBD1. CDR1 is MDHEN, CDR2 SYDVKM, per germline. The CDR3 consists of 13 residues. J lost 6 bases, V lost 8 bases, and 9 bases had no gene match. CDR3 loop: CASDRGVEGEQYF. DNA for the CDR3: TGTGCCAGCGACAGGGGAGTGGAGGGCGAGCAGTACTTC.

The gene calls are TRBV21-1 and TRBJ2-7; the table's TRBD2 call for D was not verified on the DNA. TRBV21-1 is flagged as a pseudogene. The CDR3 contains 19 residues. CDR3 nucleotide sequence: TGTGCCAGCAGCAAATGTGTTATACGGAGCCCGCCAAGCTCCTACGAGCAGTACTTC. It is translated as CASSKCVIRSPPSSYEQYF.

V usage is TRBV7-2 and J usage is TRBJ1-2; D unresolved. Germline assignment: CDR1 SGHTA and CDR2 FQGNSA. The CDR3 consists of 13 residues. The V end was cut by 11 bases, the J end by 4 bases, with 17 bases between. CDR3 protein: CAGSRVGSYGYTF. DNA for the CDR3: TGTGCCGGGTCTCGGGTGGGGAGCTATGGCTACACCTTC.

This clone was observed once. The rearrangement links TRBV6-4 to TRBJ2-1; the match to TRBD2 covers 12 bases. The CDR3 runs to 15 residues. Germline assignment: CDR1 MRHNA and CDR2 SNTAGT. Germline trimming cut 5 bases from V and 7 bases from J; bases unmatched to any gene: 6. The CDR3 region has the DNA TGTGCCAGCAGTTCACTAGCGGGAGGATGGAATGAGCAGTTCTTC. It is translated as CASSSLAGGWNEQFF.

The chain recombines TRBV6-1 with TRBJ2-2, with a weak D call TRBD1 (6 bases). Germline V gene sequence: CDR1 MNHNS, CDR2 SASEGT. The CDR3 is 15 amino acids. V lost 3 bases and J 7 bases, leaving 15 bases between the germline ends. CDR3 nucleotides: TGTGCCAGCAGTGAGGTGGCAGGGGCCGGCGGGGAGCTGTTTTTT. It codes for CASSEVAGAGGELFF.

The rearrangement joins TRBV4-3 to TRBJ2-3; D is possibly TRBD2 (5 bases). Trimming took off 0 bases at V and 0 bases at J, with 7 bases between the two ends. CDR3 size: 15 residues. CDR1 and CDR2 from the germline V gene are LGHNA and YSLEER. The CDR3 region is CASSQEWTSTDTQYF. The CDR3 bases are TGCGCCAGCAGCCAAGAATGGACTAGCACAGATACGCAGTATTTT.

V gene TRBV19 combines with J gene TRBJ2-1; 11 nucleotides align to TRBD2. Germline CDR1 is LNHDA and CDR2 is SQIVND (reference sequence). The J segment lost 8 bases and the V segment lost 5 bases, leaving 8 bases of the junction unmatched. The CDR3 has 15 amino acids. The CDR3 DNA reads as TGTGCCAGTAGTGCCGGACTAGCGGGCGGTTATGAGCAGTTCTTC. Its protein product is CASSAGLAGGYEQFF.